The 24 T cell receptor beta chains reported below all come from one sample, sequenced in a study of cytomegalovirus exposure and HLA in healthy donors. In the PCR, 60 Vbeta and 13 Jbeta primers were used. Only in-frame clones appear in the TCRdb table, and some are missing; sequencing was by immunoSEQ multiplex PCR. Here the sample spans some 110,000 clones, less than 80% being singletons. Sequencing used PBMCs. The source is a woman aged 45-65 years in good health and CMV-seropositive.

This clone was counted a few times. CDR3 DNA: TGTGCCTGGAGGGACTTGACCGGGACAGGGGGCGCGTACACTGAAGCTTTCTTT. As protein: CAWRDLTGTGGAYTEAFF. The rearrangement uses TRBV30 and TRBJ1-1, with 12 bases identical to TRBD1. V lost 3 bases, J lost 3 bases, and 14 bases stayed unmatched. Germline V lookup: CDR1 GTSNPN, CDR2 SVGIG (reference sequence). The CDR3 extends over 18 amino acids.

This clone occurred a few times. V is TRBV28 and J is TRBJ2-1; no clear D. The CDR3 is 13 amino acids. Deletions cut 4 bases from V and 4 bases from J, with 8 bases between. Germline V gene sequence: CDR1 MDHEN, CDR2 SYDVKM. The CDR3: CASSSGVYNEQFF. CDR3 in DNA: TGTGCCAGCAGTTCCGGTGTGTACAATGAGCAGTTCTTC.

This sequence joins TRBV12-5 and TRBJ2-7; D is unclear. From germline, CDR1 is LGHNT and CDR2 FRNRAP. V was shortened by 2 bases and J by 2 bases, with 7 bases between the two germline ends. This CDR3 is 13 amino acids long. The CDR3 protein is CASGLQNTYEQYF. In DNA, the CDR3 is TGTGCTAGTGGTTTGCAGAATACCTACGAGCAGTACTTC.

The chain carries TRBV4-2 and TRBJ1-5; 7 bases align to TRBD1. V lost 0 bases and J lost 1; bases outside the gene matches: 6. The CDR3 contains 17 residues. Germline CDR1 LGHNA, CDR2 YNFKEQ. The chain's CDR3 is CASSQDPRQGSNQPQHF. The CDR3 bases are TGTGCCAGCAGCCAAGACCCCAGACAGGGAAGCAATCAGCCCCAGCATTTT.

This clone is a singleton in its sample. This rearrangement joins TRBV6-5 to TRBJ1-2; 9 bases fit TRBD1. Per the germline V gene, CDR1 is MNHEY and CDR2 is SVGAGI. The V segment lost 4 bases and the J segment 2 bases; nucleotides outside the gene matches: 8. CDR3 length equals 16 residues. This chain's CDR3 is CASSSPQGANNYGYTF. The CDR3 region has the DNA TGTGCCAGCAGTTCTCCACAGGGGGCCAACAACTATGGCTACACCTTC.

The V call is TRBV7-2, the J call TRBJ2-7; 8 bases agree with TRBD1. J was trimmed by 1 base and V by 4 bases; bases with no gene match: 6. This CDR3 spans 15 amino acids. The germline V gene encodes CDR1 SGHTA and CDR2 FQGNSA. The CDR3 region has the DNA TGTGCCAGCAGCTCAGGACAGGGACGATCCTACGAGCAGTACTTC. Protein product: CASSSGQGRSYEQYF.

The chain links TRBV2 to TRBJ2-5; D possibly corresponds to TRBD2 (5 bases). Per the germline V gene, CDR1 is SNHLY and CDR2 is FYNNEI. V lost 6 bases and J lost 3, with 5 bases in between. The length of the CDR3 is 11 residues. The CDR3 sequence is CASRREETQYF. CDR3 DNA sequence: TGTGCCAGCAGGAGGGAAGAGACCCAGTACTTC. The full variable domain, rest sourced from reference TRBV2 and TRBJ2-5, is EPEVTQTPSHQVTQMGQEVILRCVPISNHLYFYWYRQILGQKVEFLVSFYNNEISEKSEIFDDQFSVERPDGSNFTLKIRSTKLEDSAMYFCASRREETQYFGPGTRLLVL.

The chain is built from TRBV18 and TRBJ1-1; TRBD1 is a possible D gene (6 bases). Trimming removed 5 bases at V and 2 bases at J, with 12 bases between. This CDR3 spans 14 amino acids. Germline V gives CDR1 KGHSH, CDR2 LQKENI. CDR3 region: CASSYQGTNTEAFF. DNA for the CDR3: TGTGCCAGCTCATATCAGGGGACCAACACTGAAGCTTTCTTT.

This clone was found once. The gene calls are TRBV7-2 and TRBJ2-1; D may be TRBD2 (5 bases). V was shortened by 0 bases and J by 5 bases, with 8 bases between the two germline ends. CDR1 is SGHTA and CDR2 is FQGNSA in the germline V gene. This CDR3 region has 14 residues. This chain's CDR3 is CASSLARVNNEQFF. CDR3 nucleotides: TGTGCCAGCAGCTTAGCGCGGGTCAACAATGAGCAGTTCTTC.

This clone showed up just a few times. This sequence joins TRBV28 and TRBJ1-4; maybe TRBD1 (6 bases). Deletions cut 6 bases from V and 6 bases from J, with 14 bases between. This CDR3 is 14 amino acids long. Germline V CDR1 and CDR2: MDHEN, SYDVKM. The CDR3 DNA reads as TGTGCCAGCAGGTCGGGCAGGGGCGATGAAAAACTGTTTTTT. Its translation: CASRSGRGDEKLFF.

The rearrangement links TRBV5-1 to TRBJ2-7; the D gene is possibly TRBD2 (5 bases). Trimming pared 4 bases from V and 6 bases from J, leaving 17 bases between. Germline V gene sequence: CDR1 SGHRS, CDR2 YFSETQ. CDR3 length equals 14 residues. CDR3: CASSNTGSTGEQYF. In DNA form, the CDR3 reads TGCGCCAGCAGCAACACGGGAAGCACCGGCGAGCAGTACTTC.

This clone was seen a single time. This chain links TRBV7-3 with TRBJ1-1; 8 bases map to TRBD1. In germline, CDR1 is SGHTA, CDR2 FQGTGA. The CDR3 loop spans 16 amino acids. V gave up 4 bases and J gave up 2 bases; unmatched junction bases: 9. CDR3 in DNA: TGTGCCAGCAGCTCCACTGGGGGACAGGTTAACACTGAAGCTTTCTTT. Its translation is CASSSTGGQVNTEAFF.

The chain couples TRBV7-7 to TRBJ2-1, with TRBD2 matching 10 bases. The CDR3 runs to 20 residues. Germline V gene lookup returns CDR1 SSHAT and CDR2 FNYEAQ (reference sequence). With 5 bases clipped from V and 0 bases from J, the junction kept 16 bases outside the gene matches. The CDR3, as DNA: TGTGCCAGCAGCCGATTTGTCGCTAGCGGGGGCACTAACTCCTACAATGAGCAGTTCTTC. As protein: CASSRFVASGGTNSYNEQFF.

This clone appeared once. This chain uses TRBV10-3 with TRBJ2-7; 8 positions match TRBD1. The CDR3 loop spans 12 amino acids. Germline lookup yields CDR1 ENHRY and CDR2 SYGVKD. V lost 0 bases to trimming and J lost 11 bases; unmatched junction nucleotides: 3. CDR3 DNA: TGTGCCATCAGTGAGTCGCAGGGGGCGAAGTACTTC. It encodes CAISESQGAKYF.

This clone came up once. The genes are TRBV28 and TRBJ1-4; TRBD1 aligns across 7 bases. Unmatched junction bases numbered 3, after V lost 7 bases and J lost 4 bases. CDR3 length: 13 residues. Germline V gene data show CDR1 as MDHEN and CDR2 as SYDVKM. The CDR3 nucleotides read TGTGCCAGCACGGGACAGAATAATGAAAAACTGTTTTTT. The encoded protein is CASTGQNNEKLFF.

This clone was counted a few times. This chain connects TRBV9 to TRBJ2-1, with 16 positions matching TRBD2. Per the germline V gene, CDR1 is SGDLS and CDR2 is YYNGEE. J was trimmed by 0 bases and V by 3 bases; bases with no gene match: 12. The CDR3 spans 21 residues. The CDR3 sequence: CASSETPGLAGGRTSYNEQFF. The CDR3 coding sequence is TGTGCCAGCAGCGAAACACCGGGACTAGCGGGAGGGCGGACCTCCTACAATGAGCAGTTCTTC.

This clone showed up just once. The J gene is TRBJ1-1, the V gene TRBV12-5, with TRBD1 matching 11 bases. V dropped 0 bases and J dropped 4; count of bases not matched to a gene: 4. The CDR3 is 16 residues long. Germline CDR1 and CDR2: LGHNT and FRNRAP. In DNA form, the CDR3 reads TGTGCTAGTGGTTTGGTCCTGGGGACAGGGGGCACTGAAGCTTTCTTT. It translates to CASGLVLGTGGTEAFF.

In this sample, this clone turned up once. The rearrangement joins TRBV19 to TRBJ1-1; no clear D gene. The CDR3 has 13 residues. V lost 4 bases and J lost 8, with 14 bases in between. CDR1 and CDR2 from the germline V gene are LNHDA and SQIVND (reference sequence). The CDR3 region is CASSTKGGMEAFF. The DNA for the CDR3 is TGTGCCAGTAGTACCAAGGGAGGCATGGAAGCTTTCTTT.

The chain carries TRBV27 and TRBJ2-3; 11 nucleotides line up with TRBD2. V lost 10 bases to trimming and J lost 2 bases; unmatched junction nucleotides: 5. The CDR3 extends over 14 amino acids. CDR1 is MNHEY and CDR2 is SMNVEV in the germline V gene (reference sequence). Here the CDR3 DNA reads TGTGCCACCCGGACTAGCGGGTTCACAGATACGCAGTATTTT. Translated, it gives CATRTSGFTDTQYF.

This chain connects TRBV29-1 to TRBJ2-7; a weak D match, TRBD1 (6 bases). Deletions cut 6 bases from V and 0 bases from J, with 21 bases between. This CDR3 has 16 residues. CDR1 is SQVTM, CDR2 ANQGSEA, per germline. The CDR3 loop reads CSVSRAQGQISYEQYF. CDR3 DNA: TGCAGCGTCTCCCGGGCCCAAGGACAGATCTCCTACGAGCAGTACTTC.

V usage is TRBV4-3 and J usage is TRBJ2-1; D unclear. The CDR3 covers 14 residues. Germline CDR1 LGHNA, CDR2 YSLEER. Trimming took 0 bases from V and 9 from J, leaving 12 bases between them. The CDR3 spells CASSQDFRTGEQFF. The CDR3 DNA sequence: TGCGCCAGCAGCCAAGATTTTAGAACTGGTGAGCAGTTCTTC.

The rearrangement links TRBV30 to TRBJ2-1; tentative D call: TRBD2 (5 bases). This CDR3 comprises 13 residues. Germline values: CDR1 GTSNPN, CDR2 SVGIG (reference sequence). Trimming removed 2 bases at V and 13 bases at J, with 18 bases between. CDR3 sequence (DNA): TGTGCCTGGAGTAATGGGGTGAGGGCAAAACAGTTCTTC. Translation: CAWSNGVRAKQFF.

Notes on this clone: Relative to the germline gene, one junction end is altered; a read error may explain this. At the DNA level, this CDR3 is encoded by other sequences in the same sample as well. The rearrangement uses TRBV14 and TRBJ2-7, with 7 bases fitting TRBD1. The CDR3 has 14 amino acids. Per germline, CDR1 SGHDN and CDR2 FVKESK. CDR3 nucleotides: TGCGCCAGCAGCCCGGGACAGAGCTTCTACGAGCAGTACTTC. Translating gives CASSPGQSFYEQYF.

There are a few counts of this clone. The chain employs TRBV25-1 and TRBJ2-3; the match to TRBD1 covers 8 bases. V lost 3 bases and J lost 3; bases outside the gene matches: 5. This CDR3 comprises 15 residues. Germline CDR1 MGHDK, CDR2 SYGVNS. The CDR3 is CASSDLQGGTDTQYF. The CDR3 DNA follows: TGTGCCAGCAGTGATCTACAGGGGGGAACAGATACGCAGTATTTT.